Listed below are T cell receptor beta chains from one sample, sequenced in a study of CXCR3-negative and CXCR3-positive naive CD8 T cells. From the 5' RACE reads, TCRdb lists one entry per CDR3 protein and no DNA. The table counts roughly 5,000 distinct CDR3 sequences; less than 1.5% lies in the top ten. Input material: naive CXCR3+ CD8+ T cells from blood. These receptors originate from a human donor in good health. Some clones in this sample may be carry-over from other donors' samples. CDR3s include the opening cysteine and the closing phenylalanine or tryptophan. Some rows mark clone size as missing; the rest say once, few, many or name a class of expanded clone.

abundance	v_gene	j_gene	CDR3aa
NA	TRBV13	TRBJ1-1	CASSSRRVEAFF
NA	TRBV27	TRBJ2-7	CTSSLGTPAYEQYF
medium-sized	TRBV29-1	TRBJ2-5	CSVETGGGKTQYF
medium-sized	TRBV28	TRBJ2-7	CASSPPTGPSYEQYF
medium-sized	TRBV29-1	TRBJ2-1	CSVDGRGEQFF
medium-sized	TRBV28	TRBJ2-2	CASSLTNTGELFF
medium-sized	TRBV29-1	TRBJ2-5	CSVAGVEASETQYF
medium-sized	TRBV29-1	TRBJ2-5	CSVEKGPETQYF
medium-sized	TRBV2	TRBJ2-1	CATVGLGTTYNEQFF
medium-sized	TRBV7-8	TRBJ2-5	CASSLSMLGLAALQETQYF
medium-sized	TRBV29-1	TRBJ2-1	CSVETAGEQFF
medium-sized	TRBV29-1	TRBJ1-1	CSARGGLNTEAFF
NA	TRBV29-1	TRBJ2-5	CSVLRVGETQYF
medium-sized	TRBV20-1	TRBJ2-1	CSARDYAGTKYNEQFF
medium-sized	TRBV20-1	TRBJ2-7	CSARDFDRYEQYF
medium-sized	TRBV3-1	TRBJ2-1	CASSQDYVPEGGINNEQFF
medium-sized	TRBV7-9	TRBJ1-1	CASSLGPTEAFF
NA	TRBV5-6	TRBJ2-5	CASSLVLATYQETQYF
NA	TRBV7-9	TRBJ1-2	CASRPVGQDYGYTF
NA	TRBV18	TRBJ2-1	CASSPPNLAGNEQFF
medium-sized	TRBV29-1	TRBJ2-7	CSVDRGLGYEQYF
NA	TRBV19	TRBJ2-7	CASSPLAGAPEQYF
medium-sized	TRBV25-1	TRBJ2-5	CASSDLTSGDQETQYF
medium-sized	TRBV5-1	TRBJ2-3	CASSATSSGSITDTQYF
medium-sized	TRBV5-6	TRBJ2-5	CASSPRTEIQETQYF
NA	TRBV7-9	TRBJ2-3	CARSLVAGLTDTQYF
NA	TRBV14	TRBJ2-1	CASSQPTSGIPYNEQFF
NA	TRBV6-2/TRBV6-3	TRBJ2-1	CASSYGLAGISYNEQFF
NA	TRBV15	TRBJ1-5	CATSREAGAYNQPQHF
medium-sized	TRBV9	TRBJ1-4	CASSLQGLGEKLFF
NA	TRBV20-1	TRBJ2-2	CSASIQDRRTGELFF